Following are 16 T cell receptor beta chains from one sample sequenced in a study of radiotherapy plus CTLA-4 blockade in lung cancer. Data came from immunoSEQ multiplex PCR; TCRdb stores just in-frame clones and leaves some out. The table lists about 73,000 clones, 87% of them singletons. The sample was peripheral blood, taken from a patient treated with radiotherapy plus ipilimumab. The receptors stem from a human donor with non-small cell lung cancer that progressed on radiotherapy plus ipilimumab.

CDR3 region: CASSLLAGVGTGELFF. CDR3 nucleotides: TGTGCCAGCAGCTTACTAGCGGGAGTGGGCACCGGGGAGCTGTTTTTT. The V gene is TRBV13, the J gene TRBJ2-2; 10 bases agree with TRBD2. The length of the CDR3 is 16 residues. Germline V CDR1 and CDR2: PRHDT, FYEKMQ (reference sequence). Losses at the gene ends were 2 bases for V and 4 bases for J; bases not matched to a gene: 4.

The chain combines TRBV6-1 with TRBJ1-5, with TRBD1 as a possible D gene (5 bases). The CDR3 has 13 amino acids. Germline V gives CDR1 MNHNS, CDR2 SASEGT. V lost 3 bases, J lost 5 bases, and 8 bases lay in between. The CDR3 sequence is CASSDTGYQPQHF. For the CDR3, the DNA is TGTGCCAGCAGTGACACAGGTTATCAGCCCCAGCATTTT.

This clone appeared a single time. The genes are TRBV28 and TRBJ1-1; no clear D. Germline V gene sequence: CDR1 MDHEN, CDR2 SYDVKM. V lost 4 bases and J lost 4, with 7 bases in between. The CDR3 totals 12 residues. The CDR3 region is CASSSPTTEAFF. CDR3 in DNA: TGTGCCAGCAGTTCCCCAACCACTGAAGCTTTCTTT.

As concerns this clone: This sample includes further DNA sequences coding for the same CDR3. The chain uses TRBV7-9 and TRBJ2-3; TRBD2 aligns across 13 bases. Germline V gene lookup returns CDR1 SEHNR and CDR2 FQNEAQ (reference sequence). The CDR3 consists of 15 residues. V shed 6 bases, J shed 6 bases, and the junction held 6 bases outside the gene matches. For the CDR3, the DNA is TGTGCCAGCAGGGGTACTAGCGGGAGGGTTGATACGCAGTATTTT. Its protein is CASRGTSGRVDTQYF.

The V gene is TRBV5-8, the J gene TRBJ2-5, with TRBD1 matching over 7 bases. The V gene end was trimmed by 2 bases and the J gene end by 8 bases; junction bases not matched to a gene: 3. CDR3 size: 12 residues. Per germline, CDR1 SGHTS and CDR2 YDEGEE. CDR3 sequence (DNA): TGTGCCAGCAGCTTAACAGGGGCCACCCAGTACTTC. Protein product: CASSLTGATQYF.

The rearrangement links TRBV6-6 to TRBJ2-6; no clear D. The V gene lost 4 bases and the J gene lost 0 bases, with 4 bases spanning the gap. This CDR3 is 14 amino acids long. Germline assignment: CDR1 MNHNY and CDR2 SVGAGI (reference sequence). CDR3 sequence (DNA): TGTGCCAGCAGTTGGGCCTCTGGGGCCAACGTCCTGACTTTC. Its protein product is CASSWASGANVLTF.

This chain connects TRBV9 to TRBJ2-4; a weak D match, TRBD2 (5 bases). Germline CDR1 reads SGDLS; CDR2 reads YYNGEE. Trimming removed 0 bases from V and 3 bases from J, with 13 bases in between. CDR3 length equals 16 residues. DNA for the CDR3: TGTGCCAGCAGCGTAGAGGGATTTGGAGGCAAAAACATTCAGTACTTC. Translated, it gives CASSVEGFGGKNIQYF.

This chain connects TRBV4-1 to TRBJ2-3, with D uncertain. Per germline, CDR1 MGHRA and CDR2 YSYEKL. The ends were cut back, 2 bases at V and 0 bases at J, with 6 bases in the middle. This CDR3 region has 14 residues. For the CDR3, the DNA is TGCGCCAGCAGCCAACATACTAGCACAGATACGCAGTATTTT. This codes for CASSQHTSTDTQYF.

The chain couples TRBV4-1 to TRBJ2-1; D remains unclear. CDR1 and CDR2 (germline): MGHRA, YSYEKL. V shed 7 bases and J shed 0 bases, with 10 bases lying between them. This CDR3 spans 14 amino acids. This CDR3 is CASMGVDSYNEQFF. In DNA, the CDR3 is TGCGCCAGCATGGGCGTTGACTCCTACAATGAGCAGTTCTTC.

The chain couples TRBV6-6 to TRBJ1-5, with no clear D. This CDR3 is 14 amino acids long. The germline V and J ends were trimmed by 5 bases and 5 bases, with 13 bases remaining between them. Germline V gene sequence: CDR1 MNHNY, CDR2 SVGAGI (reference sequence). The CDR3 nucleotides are TGTGCCAGCAGTACACCCAATACGGATCAGCCCCAGCATTTT. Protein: CASSTPNTDQPQHF.

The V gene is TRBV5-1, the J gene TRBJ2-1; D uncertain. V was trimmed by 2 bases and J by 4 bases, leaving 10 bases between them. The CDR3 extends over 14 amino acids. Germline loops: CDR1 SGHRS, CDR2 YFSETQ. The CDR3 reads CASSFGGSYNEQFF. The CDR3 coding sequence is TGCGCCAGCAGCTTTGGTGGTAGTTACAATGAGCAGTTCTTC. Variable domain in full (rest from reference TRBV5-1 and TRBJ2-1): KAGVTQTPRYLIKTRGQQVTLSCSPISGHRSVSWYQQTPGQGLQFLFEYFSETQRNKGNFPGRFSGRQFSNSRSEMNVSTLELGDSALYLCASSFGGSYNEQFFGPGTRLTVL.

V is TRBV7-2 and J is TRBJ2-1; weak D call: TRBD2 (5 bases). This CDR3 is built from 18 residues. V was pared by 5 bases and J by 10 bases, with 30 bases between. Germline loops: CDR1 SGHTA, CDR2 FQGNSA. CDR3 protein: CASSLRHLTSLGAGEQFF. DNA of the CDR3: TGTGCCAGCAGCCTCCGGCACCTAACTAGTCTTGGTGCTGGCGAGCAGTTCTTC.

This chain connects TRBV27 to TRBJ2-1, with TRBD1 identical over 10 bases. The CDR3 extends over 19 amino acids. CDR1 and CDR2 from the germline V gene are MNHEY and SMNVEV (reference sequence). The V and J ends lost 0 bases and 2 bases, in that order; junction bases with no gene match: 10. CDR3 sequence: CASSLSLSTGTGAYNEQFF. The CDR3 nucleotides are TGTGCCAGCAGTTTATCCCTCTCTACCGGGACAGGGGCCTACAATGAGCAGTTCTTC.

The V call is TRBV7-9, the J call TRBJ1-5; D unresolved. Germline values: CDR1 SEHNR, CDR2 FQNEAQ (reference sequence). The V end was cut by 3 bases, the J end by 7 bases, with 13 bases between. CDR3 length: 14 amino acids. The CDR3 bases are TGTGCCAGCAGCTTTACGAATTCCTGGCAGCCCCAGCATTTT. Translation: CASSFTNSWQPQHF. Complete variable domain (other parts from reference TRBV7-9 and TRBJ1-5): DTGVSQNPRHKITKRGQNVTFRCDPISEHNRLYWYRQTLGQGPEFLTYFQNEAQLEKSRLLSDRFSAERPKGSFSTLEIQRTEQGDSAMYLCASSFTNSWQPQHFGDGTRLSIL.

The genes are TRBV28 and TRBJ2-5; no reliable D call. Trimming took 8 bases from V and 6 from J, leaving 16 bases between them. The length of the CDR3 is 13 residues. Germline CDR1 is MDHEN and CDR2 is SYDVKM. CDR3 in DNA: TGTGCCAGCTCCCCGAGGTTCTTAAAGACCCAGTACTTC. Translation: CASSPRFLKTQYF. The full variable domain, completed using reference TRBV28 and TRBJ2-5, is DVKVTQSSRYLVKRTGEKVFLECVQDMDHENMFWYRQDPGLGLRLIYFSYDVKMKEKGDIPEGYSVSREKKERFSLILESASTNQTSMYLCASSPRFLKTQYFGPGTRLLVL.

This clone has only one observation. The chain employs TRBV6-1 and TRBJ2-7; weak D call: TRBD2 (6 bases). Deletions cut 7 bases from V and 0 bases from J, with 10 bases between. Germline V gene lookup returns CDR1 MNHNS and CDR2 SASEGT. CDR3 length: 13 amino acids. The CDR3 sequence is CASTGGASYEQYF. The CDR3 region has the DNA TGTGCCAGCACCGGCGGGGCCTCCTACGAGCAGTACTTC.